This T cell receptor (beta chain) was identified during a study of molecular identifiers for immune sequencing clone quantification. TCRdb analysed the PCR reads with MiXCR anew, one entry per CDR3 protein. The sample includes 550,000 to 750,000 distinct CDR3 sequences, 15% to 20% seen only once; the top ten take about 0.9%. This clonotype was counted a few times. It was from about 21,000 to 970,000 sorted cells, with 10%, 30% or 50% RNA, that naive CD8 libraries came. The source of this sequence is a human donor in good health. Some libraries in this study had Jurkat cell RNA spiked in. Sequenced sample: naive CD8+ T cells from blood, with Jurkat cell RNA spiked in. Subset specified: FACS-sorted CD8+CD4-CCR7+CD45RA+ naive T cells.

The CDR3 nucleotides are TGTGCCAGCAGGGGGGGGGGGGATTCACCCCTCCACTTT. This translates into CASRGGGDSPLHF. The chain joins TRBV9 to TRBJ1-6; TRBD1 is a possible D gene (5 bases). The CDR3 loop spans 13 amino acids. V lost 5 bases and J lost 8, with 11 bases in between. CDR1 and CDR2 (germline): SGDLS, YYNGEE. Combining the CDR3 with reference TRBV9 and TRBJ1-6 gives the whole variable domain DSGVTQTPKHLITATGQRVTLRCSPRSGDLSVYWYQQSLDQGLQFLIQYYNGEERAKGNILERFSAQQFPDLHSELNLSSLELGDSALYFCASRGGGDSPLHFGNGTRLTVT.